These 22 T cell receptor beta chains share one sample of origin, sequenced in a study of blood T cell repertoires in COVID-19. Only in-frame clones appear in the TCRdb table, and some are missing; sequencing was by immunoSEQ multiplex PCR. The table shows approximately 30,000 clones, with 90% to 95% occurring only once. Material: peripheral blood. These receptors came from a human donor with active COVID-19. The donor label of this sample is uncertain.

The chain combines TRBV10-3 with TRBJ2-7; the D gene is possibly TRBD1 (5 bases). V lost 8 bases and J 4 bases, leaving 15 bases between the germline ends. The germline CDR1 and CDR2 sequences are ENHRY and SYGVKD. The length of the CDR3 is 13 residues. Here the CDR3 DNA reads TGTGCCATCGGTGGACATTTATCTTACGAGCAGTACTTC. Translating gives CAIGGHLSYEQYF.

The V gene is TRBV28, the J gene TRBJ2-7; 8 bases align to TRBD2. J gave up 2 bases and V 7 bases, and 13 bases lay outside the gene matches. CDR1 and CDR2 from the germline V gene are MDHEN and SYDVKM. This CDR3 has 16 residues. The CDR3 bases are TGTGCCAGCACTATCACAGCGGGGGCAAATACCTACGAGCAGTACTTC. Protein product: CASTITAGANTYEQYF. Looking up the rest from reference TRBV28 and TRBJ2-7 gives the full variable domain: DVKVTQSSRYLVKRTGEKVFLECVQDMDHENMFWYRQDPGLGLRLIYFSYDVKMKEKGDIPEGYSVSREKKERFSLILESASTNQTSMYLCASTITAGANTYEQYFGPGTRLTVT.

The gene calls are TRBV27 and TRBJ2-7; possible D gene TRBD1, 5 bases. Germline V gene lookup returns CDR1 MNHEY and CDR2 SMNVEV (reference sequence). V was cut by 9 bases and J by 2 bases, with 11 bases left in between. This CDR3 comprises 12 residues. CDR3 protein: CASGHGAYEQYF. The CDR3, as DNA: TGTGCCAGTGGACATGGGGCCTACGAGCAGTACTTC.

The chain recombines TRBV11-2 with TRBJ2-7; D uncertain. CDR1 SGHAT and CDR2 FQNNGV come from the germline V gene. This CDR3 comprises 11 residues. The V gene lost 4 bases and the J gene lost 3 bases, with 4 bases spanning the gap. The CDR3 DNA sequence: TGTGCCAGCAGCTCCCTCTACGAGCAGTACTTC. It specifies CASSSLYEQYF.

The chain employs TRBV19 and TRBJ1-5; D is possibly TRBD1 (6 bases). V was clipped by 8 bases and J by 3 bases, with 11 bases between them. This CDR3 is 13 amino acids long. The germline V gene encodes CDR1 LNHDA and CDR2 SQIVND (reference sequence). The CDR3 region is CASGDTINQPQHF. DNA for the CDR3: TGTGCCAGTGGGGACACCATCAATCAGCCCCAGCATTTT.

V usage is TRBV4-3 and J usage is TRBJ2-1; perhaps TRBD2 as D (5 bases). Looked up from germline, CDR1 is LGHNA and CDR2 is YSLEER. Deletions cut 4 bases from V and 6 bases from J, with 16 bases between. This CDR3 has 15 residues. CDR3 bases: TGCGCCAGCAGCCCCCGTACTAGTGGTCCCAATGAGCAGTTCTTC. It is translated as CASSPRTSGPNEQFF.

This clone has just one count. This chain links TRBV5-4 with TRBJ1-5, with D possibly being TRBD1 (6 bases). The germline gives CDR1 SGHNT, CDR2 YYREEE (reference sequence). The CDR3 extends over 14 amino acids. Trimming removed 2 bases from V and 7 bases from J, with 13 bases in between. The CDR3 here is CASSFGGRGQPQHF. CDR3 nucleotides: TGTGCCAGCAGCTTCGGGGGGCGCGGGCAGCCCCAGCATTTT.

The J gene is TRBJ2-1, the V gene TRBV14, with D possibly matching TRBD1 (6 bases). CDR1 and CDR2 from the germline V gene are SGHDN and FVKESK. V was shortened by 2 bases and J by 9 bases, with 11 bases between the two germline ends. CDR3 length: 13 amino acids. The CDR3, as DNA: TGTGCCAGCAGCCAACCGATAGGGGGTGAGCAGTTCTTC. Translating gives CASSQPIGGEQFF.

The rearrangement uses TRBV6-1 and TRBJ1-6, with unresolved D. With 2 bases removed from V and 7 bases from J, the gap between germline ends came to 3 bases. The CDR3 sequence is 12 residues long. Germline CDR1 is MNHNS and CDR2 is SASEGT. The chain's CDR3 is CASSEQNSPLHF. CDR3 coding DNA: TGTGCCAGCAGTGAACAGAATTCACCCCTCCACTTT.

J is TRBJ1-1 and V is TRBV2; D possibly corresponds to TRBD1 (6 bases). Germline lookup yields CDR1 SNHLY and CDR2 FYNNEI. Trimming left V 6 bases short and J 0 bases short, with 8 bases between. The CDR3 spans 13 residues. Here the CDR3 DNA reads TGTGCCAGCAGAGGACAGATGAACACTGAAGCTTTCTTT. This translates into CASRGQMNTEAFF.

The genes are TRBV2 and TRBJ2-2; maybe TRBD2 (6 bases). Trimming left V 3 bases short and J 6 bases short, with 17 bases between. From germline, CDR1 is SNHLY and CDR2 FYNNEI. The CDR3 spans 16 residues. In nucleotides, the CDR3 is TGTGCCAGCAGTGATGTAGCGGCTTTGATCGCCGGGGAGCTGTTTTTT. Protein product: CASSDVAALIAGELFF.

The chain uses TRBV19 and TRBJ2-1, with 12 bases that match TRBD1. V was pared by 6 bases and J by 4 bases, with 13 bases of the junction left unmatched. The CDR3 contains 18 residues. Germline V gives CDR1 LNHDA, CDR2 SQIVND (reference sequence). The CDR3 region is CASSRGQGALVGYNEQFF. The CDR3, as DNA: TGTGCCAGTAGCAGGGGACAGGGGGCCTTGGTGGGATACAATGAGCAGTTCTTC.

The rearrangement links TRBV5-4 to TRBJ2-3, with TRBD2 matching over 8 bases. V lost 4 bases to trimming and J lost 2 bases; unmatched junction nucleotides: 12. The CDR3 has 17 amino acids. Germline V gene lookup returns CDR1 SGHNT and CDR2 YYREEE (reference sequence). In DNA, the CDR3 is TGTGCCAGCAGCCGGACTAGCTTTAAAACATACACAGATACGCAGTATTTT. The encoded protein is CASSRTSFKTYTDTQYF. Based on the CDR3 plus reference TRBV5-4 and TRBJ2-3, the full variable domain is ETGVTQSPTHLIKTRGQQVTLRCSSQSGHNTVSWYQQALGQGPQFIFQYYREEENGRGNFPPRFSGLQFPNYSSELNVNALELDDSALYLCASSRTSFKTYTDTQYFGPGTRLTVL.

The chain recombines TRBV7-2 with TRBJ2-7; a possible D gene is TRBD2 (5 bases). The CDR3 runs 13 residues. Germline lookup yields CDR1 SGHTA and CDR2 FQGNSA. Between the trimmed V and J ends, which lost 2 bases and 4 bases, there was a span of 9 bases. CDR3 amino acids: CASSLRGPYEQYF. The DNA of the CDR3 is TGTGCCAGCAGCTTACGAGGGCCTTACGAGCAGTACTTC.

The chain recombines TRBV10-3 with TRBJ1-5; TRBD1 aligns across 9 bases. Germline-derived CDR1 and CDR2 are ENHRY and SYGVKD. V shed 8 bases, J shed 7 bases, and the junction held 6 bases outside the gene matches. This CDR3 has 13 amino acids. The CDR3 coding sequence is TGTGCCATCGCCCGGGACAGGGAACAGCCCCAGCATTTT. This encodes CAIARDREQPQHF.

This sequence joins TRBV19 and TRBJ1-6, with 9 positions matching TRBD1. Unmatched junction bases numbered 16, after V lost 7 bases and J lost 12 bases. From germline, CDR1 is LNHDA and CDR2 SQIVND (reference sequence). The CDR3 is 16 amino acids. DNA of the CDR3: TGTGCCAGTACCCCCTCATCCGGGACAGGGTCGGAACCCCTCCACTTT. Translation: CASTPSSGTGSEPLHF.

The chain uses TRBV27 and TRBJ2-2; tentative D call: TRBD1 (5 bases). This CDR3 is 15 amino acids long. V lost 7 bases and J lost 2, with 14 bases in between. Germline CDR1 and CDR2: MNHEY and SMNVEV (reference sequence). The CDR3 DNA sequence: TGTGCCAGCACCAGGGCCAGCCCCAACACCGGGGAGCTGTTTTTT. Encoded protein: CASTRASPNTGELFF.

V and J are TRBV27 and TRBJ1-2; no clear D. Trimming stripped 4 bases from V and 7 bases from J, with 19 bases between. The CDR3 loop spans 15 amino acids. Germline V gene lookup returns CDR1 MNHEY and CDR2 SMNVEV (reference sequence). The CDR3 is CASSSREAKGGGYTF. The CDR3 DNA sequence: TGTGCCAGCAGTTCTCGGGAGGCCAAGGGTGGTGGCTACACCTTC.

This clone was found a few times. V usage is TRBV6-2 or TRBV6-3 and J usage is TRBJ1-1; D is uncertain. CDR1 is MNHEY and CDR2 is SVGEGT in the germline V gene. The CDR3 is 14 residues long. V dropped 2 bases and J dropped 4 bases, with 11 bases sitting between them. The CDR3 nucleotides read TGTGCCAGCAGTTACGAGCGTCTTCGCACTGAAGCTTTCTTT. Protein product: CASSYERLRTEAFF.

CDR3 amino acids: CASSLKRDINEKLFF. The CDR3 DNA is TGCGCCAGCAGCTTGAAGCGGGACATAAATGAAAAACTGTTTTTT. The chain recombines TRBV5-1 with TRBJ1-4, with D possibly being TRBD1 (6 bases). Germline lookup yields CDR1 SGHRS and CDR2 YFSETQ. The germline V and J ends were trimmed by 1 base and 5 bases, with 12 bases remaining between them. The CDR3 extends over 15 amino acids.

The CDR3 loop reads CASSPGMTSGYNEQFF. CDR3 bases: TGCGCCAGCAGCCCCGGAATGACTAGCGGATACAATGAGCAGTTCTTC. V and J are TRBV5-1 and TRBJ2-1; 9 positions match TRBD2. CDR3 size: 16 residues. Trimming cost V 4 bases and J 4 bases; bases outside gene matches: 9. Germline CDR1 reads SGHRS; CDR2 reads YFSETQ. The full variable domain, rest sourced from reference TRBV5-1 and TRBJ2-1, is KAGVTQTPRYLIKTRGQQVTLSCSPISGHRSVSWYQQTPGQGLQFLFEYFSETQRNKGNFPGRFSGRQFSNSRSEMNVSTLELGDSALYLCASSPGMTSGYNEQFFGPGTRLTVL.

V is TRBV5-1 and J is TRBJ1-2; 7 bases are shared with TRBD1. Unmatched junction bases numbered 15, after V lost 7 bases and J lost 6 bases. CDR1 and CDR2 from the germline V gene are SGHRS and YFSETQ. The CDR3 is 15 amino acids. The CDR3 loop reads CASLQGPPGGNGYTF. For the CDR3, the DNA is TGCGCCAGCCTACAAGGGCCCCCAGGGGGTAATGGCTACACCTTC.